This T cell receptor (beta chain) is drawn from a study of blood T cell repertoires in COVID-19. In the study overall: PBMCs, B-cell-depleted T cells, or T cells provided the cDNA or gDNA that made up the material.

V was cut by 9 bases and J by 3 bases, with 9 bases left in between. The germline V gene has CDR1 ENHRY and CDR2 SYGVKD. The CDR3 contains 12 residues. The repertoire was sequenced with immunoSEQ multiplex PCR; TCRdb's copy has only in-frame clones and lacks some. The sample holds around 310,000 clones, roughly 90% seen once. Followed longitudinally, the Seattle patients had been enrolled during active infection. The sequencing sample was made of peripheral blood. The rearrangement links TRBV10-3 to TRBJ1-5, with D maybe TRBD1 (6 bases). This clonotype was obtained from a woman in her 40s with COVID-19, enrolled during active disease. The CDR3 coding sequence is TGTGCCATAGGACAGCCCAATCAGCCCCAGCATTTT. This translates into CAIGQPNQPQHF.